The 9 T cell receptor beta chains given below trace back to one sample, sequenced in a study of CD8+ T cells in alopecia areata. Noted treatment: oral pan-JAK inhibitor, 5-10 mg twice daily. Following extraction, RNA underwent reverse transcription to cDNA, which served as the sequencing template. The repertoire was sequenced with immunoSEQ multiplex PCR; TCRdb's copy has only in-frame clones and lacks some. The table has 160,000 or so clones, 55% to 75% seen once; the top ten hold approximately 0.91%. This sample comprised CD4+ T cells sorted from blood, obtained at week 4, from a patient treated with tofacitinib. Every receptor here comes from a human donor with alopecia areata.

This clone was observed a handful of times. This chain joins TRBV30 and TRBJ1-6; TRBD1 matches at 8 bases. Trimming removed 0 bases from V and 10 bases from J; junction bases left unmatched: 8. This CDR3 is built from 15 residues. The germline gives CDR1 GTSNPN, CDR2 SVGIG (reference sequence). The CDR3 sequence: CAWSVRGRGLSPLHF. As DNA, the CDR3 is TGTGCCTGGAGTGTAAGGGGCAGGGGGCTATCACCCCTCCACTTT.

This sequence joins TRBV4-1 and TRBJ1-6, with D perhaps matching TRBD1 (6 bases). V lost 1 base and J 3 bases, leaving 7 bases between the germline ends. This CDR3 has 15 amino acids. Germline CDR1 is MGHRA and CDR2 is YSYEKL. This CDR3 reads CASSQVQGYNSPLHF. DNA of the CDR3: TGCGCCAGCAGCCAAGTACAGGGCTATAATTCACCCCTCCACTTT.

This chain uses TRBV30 with TRBJ2-6, with D hard to call. The CDR3 totals 14 residues. V dropped 0 bases and J dropped 0 bases, with 3 bases sitting between them. Germline V gene lookup returns CDR1 GTSNPN and CDR2 SVGIG (reference sequence). As DNA, the CDR3 is TGTGCCTGGAGTGTCGCCTCTGGGGCCAACGTCCTGACTTTC. Protein product: CAWSVASGANVLTF.

The chain couples TRBV25-1 to TRBJ2-7; maybe TRBD1 (5 bases). With 6 bases removed from V and 3 bases from J, the gap between germline ends came to 12 bases. The CDR3 is 13 residues long. Germline CDR1 is MGHDK and CDR2 is SYGVNS. The CDR3 DNA is TGTGCCAGCAGCGGAAAGGACAACTACGAGCAGTACTTC. Its translation: CASSGKDNYEQYF.

The genes are TRBV30 and TRBJ1-1; D gene ambiguous. The germline gives CDR1 GTSNPN, CDR2 SVGIG (reference sequence). V was shortened by 1 base and J by 3 bases, with 9 bases between the two germline ends. This CDR3 spans 13 amino acids. The CDR3 loop reads CAWSEGADTEAFF. CDR3 DNA: TGTGCCTGGAGTGAGGGCGCTGACACTGAAGCTTTCTTT.

The V call is TRBV6-5, the J call TRBJ2-1; D is perhaps TRBD1 or TRBD2 (6 bases each). The CDR3 has 15 residues. V was shortened by 3 bases and J by 0 bases, with 9 bases between the two germline ends. Germline values: CDR1 MNHEY, CDR2 SVGAGI. In nucleotides, the CDR3 is TGTGCCAGCAGTTATTGGGGGGCCTCCTACAATGAGCAGTTCTTC. Protein: CASSYWGASYNEQFF.

This chain links TRBV10-3 with TRBJ2-3, with 10 bases lining up with TRBD2. This CDR3 is built from 14 residues. The germline V gene encodes CDR1 ENHRY and CDR2 SYGVKD. The V gene end was trimmed by 10 bases and the J gene end by 0 bases; junction bases not matched to a gene: 4. The DNA for the CDR3 is TGTGCCACCGGGACTAGCGAGAGCACAGATACGCAGTATTTT. Translated: CATGTSESTDTQYF.

The V and J genes are TRBV7-8 and TRBJ2-2; no clear D. With 5 bases removed from V and 0 bases from J, the gap between germline ends came to 13 bases. The CDR3 is 16 residues long. Germline CDR1 SGHVS, CDR2 FQNEAQ. CDR3 loop: CASSPYSYANTGELFF. CDR3 coding DNA: TGTGCCAGCAGCCCCTACAGTTACGCGAACACCGGGGAGCTGTTTTTT.

This clone turned up a few times. The chain uses TRBV30 and TRBJ1-2; D might be TRBD1 (5 bases). This CDR3 is 13 amino acids long. Trimming cost V 4 bases and J 4 bases, with 13 bases left between them. Per the germline V gene, CDR1 is GTSNPN and CDR2 is SVGIG (reference sequence). The DNA of the CDR3 is TGTGCCTGGATGGGGGGTACATTCTATGGCTACACCTTC. Translated, it gives CAWMGGTFYGYTF.